This T cell receptor (beta chain) comes out of a study of T cells in Graves' hyperthyroidism and ophthalmopathy. Patients aged 18 to 65 had newly diagnosed hyperthyroidism lasting under 2 months. RNA transcripts yielded amplified TCR beta CDR3 regions. First-round RT-PCR with HTBI primers amplified the TCR CDR3 region. TCRdb re-called the multiplex PCR reads through MiXCR, storing one row per CDR3 protein. The sample contains over 700,000 distinct CDR3 sequences, 30% to 40% of which appear only once. Study-level findings and limits: Appearing also in blood were most of the thyroid clonotypes expanded above 0.001.

The CDR3 is made up of 15 amino acids. Germline loops: CDR1 SGHVS, CDR2 FNYEAQ. V lost 5 bases to trimming and J lost 5 bases, with 18 bases between them. With regard to this clonotype: The antigen remains undetermined.

Material for sequencing was blood. The clonotype was recovered from a middle-aged woman with Graves' hyperthyroidism. The chain uses TRBV7-6 and TRBJ1-2; D perhaps matches TRBD1 (5 bases). The CDR3 loop is CASSLIGGTGYGYTF. As DNA, the CDR3 is TGTGCCAGCAGCCTTATCGGGGGGACGGGATATGGCTACACCTTC.